This T cell receptor beta chain is from a study of T cells in Graves' hyperthyroidism and ophthalmopathy. General study points: Separating ophthalmopathy from stable hyperthyroidism was achieved by a 13 V-J model.

Each diagnosis was grounded in clinical symptoms, serum thyroxine and TRAb, thyroid ultrasound, and orbital computed tomography. Comment on this clonotype: Its antigen is unidentified.

Amplified regions were TCR beta CDR3 sequences from RNA transcripts. Initially, a first-round RT-PCR of the TCR CDR3 employed the HTBI primer set. TCRdb re-called the multiplex PCR reads with MiXCR, one entry per CDR3 protein. The sample holds over 700,000 distinct CDR3 sequences, approximately 19% seen once. The receptor was isolated from a woman between 45 and 60 years old with Graves' hyperthyroidism that later progressed to Graves' ophthalmopathy. Sequencing was carried out using blood.

The CDR3 loop reads CSVEDNGGSYNEQFF. Written as DNA, the CDR3 is TGCAGCGTTGAAGATAACGGGGGGTCCTACAATGAGCAGTTCTTC. This sequence joins TRBV29-1 and TRBJ2-1; 7 positions agree with TRBD2. The trim removed 0 bases at V and 1 base at J, leaving 3 bases unmatched. The germline gives CDR1 SQVTM, CDR2 ANQGSEA. The CDR3 contains 15 residues.